This paragraph reports one T cell receptor beta chain. The data were obtained in a study of T cells in Graves' hyperthyroidism and ophthalmopathy. RNA transcripts were the template for amplifying TCR beta CDR3 regions. When the TCR CDR3 underwent first-round RT-PCR, the HTBI primer set was used. TCRdb analysed the multiplex PCR reads with MiXCR anew, one entry per CDR3 protein. The sample gives roughly 500,000 distinct CDR3 sequences, 40% to 50% of which show up once; about two fifths is in the top ten. Germline-derived CDR1 and CDR2 are SGHRS and YFSETQ. V was clipped by 1 base and J by 8 bases, with 10 bases between them. CDR3 length: 13 residues.

This sequence joins TRBV5-1 and TRBJ1-3; a weak D match, TRBD1 (5 bases). The clonotype originates from an adult woman with Graves' disease, either hyperthyroidism or ophthalmopathy (not recorded which). Sequences were obtained from peripheral blood or thyroid tissue (not recorded which). The CDR3 is CASSLFGGDTIYF. The CDR3 nucleotides read TGCGCCAGCAGCTTGTTCGGGGGAGACACCATATATTTT. The full variable domain, with the rest looked up from reference TRBV5-1 and TRBJ1-3, is KAGVTQTPRYLIKTRGQQVTLSCSPISGHRSVSWYQQTPGQGLQFLFEYFSETQRNKGNFPGRFSGRQFSNSRSEMNVSTLELGDSALYLCASSLFGGDTIYFGEGSWLTVV.